The clone carrying this T cell receptor (beta chain) was detected once. What it recognizes is unknown. Within the sample, other DNA sequences also encode this same CDR3. The source of the sample is a study of shared clonotypes between healthy human individuals. For the study at large: Three CD4 naive, three CD4 memory, two CD8 naive and one CD8 memory plate were used per donor.

Samples underwent the assay at deep level. Generated by immunoSEQ multiplex PCR, the TCRdb table keeps only in-frame clones and is missing some. In the table there are more than 1,200,000 clones, 98% of which are singletons. Trimming cost V 2 bases and J 7 bases, with 3 bases left between them. Per the germline V gene, CDR1 is SEHNR and CDR2 is FQNEAQ (reference sequence). This CDR3 region has 11 residues. Notes on the study in general: The sampled material consisted only of blood, and tissue repertoires are likely to differ.

CD4+ cells yielded CD45RA+ naive and CD45RA-negative memory subsets. This TCR was sampled from a young man in good health. The sample consisted of naive CD4+ T cells sorted from blood. Subset defined: CD45RA+ positively selected. The J gene is TRBJ2-1, the V gene TRBV7-9; D not resolved. The chain's CDR3 is CASSLSNEQFF. CDR3 coding DNA: TGTGCCAGCAGCTTATCGAATGAGCAGTTCTTC.